The 11 T cell receptor beta chains in this list originate from one sample, sequenced in a study of radiotherapy plus CTLA-4 blockade in lung cancer. Generated by immunoSEQ multiplex PCR, the TCRdb table keeps only in-frame clones and is missing some. The data show around 82,000 clones, 78% seen once. The source was peripheral blood, collected from a patient treated with radiotherapy plus ipilimumab. These TCRs come from a human donor with non-small cell lung cancer whose response to radiotherapy plus ipilimumab could not be evaluated. Some clones in this sample may be carry-over from other donors' samples.

The rearrangement joins TRBV7-9 to TRBJ2-2; 7 bases map to TRBD1. Per the germline V gene, CDR1 is SEHNR and CDR2 is FQNEAQ (reference sequence). Germline trimming cut 5 bases from V and 1 base from J; bases unmatched to any gene: 10. The CDR3 totals 17 residues. The CDR3: CASSADPGGKNTGELFF. The CDR3 DNA sequence: TGTGCCAGCAGCGCCGATCCAGGGGGAAAGAACACCGGGGAGCTGTTTTTT.

There are a few counts of this clone. The chain uses TRBV7-8 and TRBJ1-1; D possibly corresponds to TRBD1 (6 bases). The V gene lost 4 bases and the J gene lost 11 bases, with 17 bases spanning the gap. CDR1 and CDR2 from the germline V gene are SGHVS and FQNEAQ. CDR3 size: 13 residues. For the CDR3, the DNA is TGTGCCAGCAGCTCTGGGGGCGACGCGGTTGCTTTCTTT. Protein product: CASSSGGDAVAFF.

This chain joins TRBV18 and TRBJ2-7; 9 bases agree with TRBD1. The CDR3 has 14 amino acids. V lost 3 bases, J lost 6 bases, and 6 bases stayed unmatched. The germline gives CDR1 KGHSH, CDR2 LQKENI. The CDR3 spells CASSPNTGGGEQYF. CDR3 in DNA: TGTGCCAGCTCACCCAACACAGGGGGCGGCGAGCAGTACTTC.

The genes are TRBV2 and TRBJ2-4; a possible D gene is TRBD1 (6 bases). The CDR3 extends over 20 amino acids. The V end lost 5 bases, the J end lost 0 bases, and 26 bases lay between the germline ends. CDR1 and CDR2 (germline): SNHLY, FYNNEI. The CDR3 spells CASSRRGQSWIDLAKNIQYF. As DNA, the CDR3 is TGTGCCAGCAGTCGTCGCGGACAGTCCTGGATCGACTTAGCCAAAAACATTCAGTACTTC.

V and J are TRBV6-5 and TRBJ2-1; D perhaps matches TRBD1 (6 bases). V lost 2 bases and J lost 5, with 10 bases in between. The CDR3 totals 14 residues. Germline CDR1 reads MNHEY; CDR2 reads SVGAGI. Here the CDR3 DNA reads TGTGCCAGCAGTTACGAGCACAGGGACAATGAGCAGTTCTTC. This translates into CASSYEHRDNEQFF.

V and J are TRBV6-1 and TRBJ2-7, with D perhaps TRBD2 (5 bases). The V end lost 1 base, the J end lost 1 base, and 14 bases lay between the germline ends. CDR3 length: 16 amino acids. Germline loops: CDR1 MNHNS, CDR2 SASEGT. CDR3 bases: TGTGCCAGCAGTGAAGTGCGAGGGATGTTTTCCTACGAGCAGTACTTC. It translates to CASSEVRGMFSYEQYF.

The chain has TRBV19 and TRBJ2-1, with D perhaps TRBD2 (7 bases). Germline CDR1 is LNHDA and CDR2 is SQIVND (reference sequence). The V end was cut by 2 bases, the J end by 5 bases, with 22 bases between. This CDR3 spans 18 amino acids. The CDR3 here is CASSISAGAHAGDNEQFF. CDR3 sequence (DNA): TGTGCCAGTAGTATATCGGCGGGGGCCCATGCAGGGGACAATGAGCAGTTCTTC.

This chain links TRBV28 with TRBJ2-7; the match to TRBD1 covers 7 bases. Germline V gene lookup returns CDR1 MDHEN and CDR2 SYDVKM. This CDR3 comprises 12 residues. V dropped 5 bases and J dropped 4; count of bases not matched to a gene: 2. Here the CDR3 reads CASSTDRYEQYF. The CDR3 region has the DNA TGTGCCAGCAGTACGGACAGGTACGAGCAGTACTTC.

Notes on this clone: At one end the junction does not follow the germline gene, possibly because of a read error. This chain joins TRBV5-1 and TRBJ2-5; 7 bases line up with TRBD2. The CDR3 consists of 15 residues. Germline-derived CDR1 and CDR2 are SGHRS and YFSETQ. This chain's CDR3 is CASSLTGRGGEAQYF. The CDR3 DNA sequence: TGCGCCAGCAGCTTGACGGGGCGCGGGGGAGAGGCCCAGTACTTC.

The V call is TRBV29-1, the J call TRBJ2-1, with TRBD1 matching over 11 bases. CDR3 length: 16 amino acids. Germline V gene lookup returns CDR1 SQVTM and CDR2 ANQGSEA. The junction had 6 bases not matched to a gene; V was cut back by 4 bases and J by 1 base. CDR3 sequence (DNA): TGCAGCGTTGGGACAGGGGGCGCAGGTTCCTACAATGAGCAGTTCTTC. Translated, it gives CSVGTGGAGSYNEQFF.

The chain employs TRBV7-8 and TRBJ1-5, with unresolved D. The ends were cut back, 2 bases at V and 0 bases at J, with 8 bases in the middle. Germline values: CDR1 SGHVS, CDR2 FQNEAQ. The CDR3 contains 15 residues. CDR3 coding DNA: TGTGCCAGCAGCTTAAATTCTTATAGCAATCAGCCCCAGCATTTT. Encoded protein: CASSLNSYSNQPQHF.